Many counts were recorded for the clone carrying this T cell receptor (beta chain). Its antigen is currently unknown. This sample was taken from a study of T-cell reconstitution after alpha-beta-depleted transplantation in children. Study-wide points: The main origin of T-cell counts and diversity one year after transplant was newly produced T cells. About two months after transplant, alpha-beta T cells reportedly came from several hundred expanded graft clones. Surviving recipient T cells and thymic progenitors underlay high day-60 TCRbeta diversity in some patients.

The TCRbeta library was prepared with unique molecular identifiers. Each CDR3 protein is one row after TCRdb ran MiXCR on the PCR reads. This sample yields about 180,000 distinct CDR3 sequences, of which roughly 11% are seen a single time; roughly an eighth belongs to the top ten. The source material was PBMCs, sampled before TCRalphabeta/CD19-depleted stem cell transplant. This clonotype originated in a boy under 10 years old with acute myeloid leukemia, due to receive a stem cell transplant.

The CDR3 sequence is CASSPIDWTSGVNEQFF. The CDR3 DNA reads as TGTGCCAGCAGTCCTATCGACTGGACTAGCGGGGTCAATGAGCAGTTCTTC. The chain employs TRBV27 and TRBJ2-1; 12 bases map to TRBD2. V lost 5 bases to trimming and J lost 6 bases; unmatched junction nucleotides: 11. Germline V lookup: CDR1 MNHEY, CDR2 SMNVEV (reference sequence). The CDR3 is made up of 17 amino acids.